Reported below is one T cell receptor beta chain. No antigen is known for it. The data were taken from a study of shared clonotypes between healthy human individuals. Notes on the study in general: Limited genetic and exposure-history diversity came from having few donors. Only blood underwent sampling, and tissue repertoires likely differ.

The CDR3 covers 14 residues. V was trimmed by 4 bases and J by 2 bases, leaving 11 bases between them. CDR1 is SQVTM, CDR2 ANQGSEA, per germline. Assay: immunoSEQ multiplex PCR; the TCRdb copy retains only in-frame clones and omits some. The table has millions of clones, over 85% seen once. Investigators divided CD4+ cells into CD45RA+ naive and CD45RA-negative memory subsets. The TCR comes from a man between 18 and 29 years old in good health. Some clones in this sample may be carry-over from other donors' samples. V usage is TRBV29-1 and J usage is TRBJ2-2; D gene ambiguous. Sequenced input: naive CD4+ T cells from PBMCs. Documented subset: CD45RA+ positively selected. In nucleotides, the CDR3 is TGCAGCGTTGTCCTCGGAACCAACACCGGGGAGCTGTTTTTT. This codes for CSVVLGTNTGELFF.